The TCR beta chain described here comes from a study of shared clonotypes between healthy human individuals. To note about this clone: The antigen remains unidentified.

The authors' processing: ImmunoSEQ output lacked quality scores and full-length reads, limiting matched filtering. Produced via immunoSEQ multiplex PCR; TCRdb's table is partial and in-frame only. V, J and clone size are taken as reported in that table, and D and trimming were inferred from the DNA itself. The sample includes fewer than 2.5 million clones, 80% to 95% of them seen just once. Nashville, Tennessee was home to all donors, each a Caucasian adult. Subsets obtained from CD4+ cells comprised CD45RA+ naive and CD45RA-negative memory cells. Study-wide results and caveats: Naive subsets generally exceeded memory subsets in estimated richness.

The CDR3 is 14 residues long. The V and J ends lost 1 base and 9 bases respectively, with 15 bases between them. The V gene's germline CDR1 is SGHAT and CDR2 FQNNGV. This receptor was taken from a man between 18 and 35 years old in good health. Some clones in this sample may be carry-over from other donors' samples. The chain uses TRBV11-2 and TRBJ1-1, with D tentatively TRBD1 (5 bases). Sequencing input: naive CD4+ T cells from PBMCs. The subset denotes: CD45RA+ positively selected. For the CDR3, the DNA is TGTGCCAGCAGCTTAGCCGGCGGGGCCATTCAAGCTTTCTTT. Translated: CASSLAGGAIQAFF.